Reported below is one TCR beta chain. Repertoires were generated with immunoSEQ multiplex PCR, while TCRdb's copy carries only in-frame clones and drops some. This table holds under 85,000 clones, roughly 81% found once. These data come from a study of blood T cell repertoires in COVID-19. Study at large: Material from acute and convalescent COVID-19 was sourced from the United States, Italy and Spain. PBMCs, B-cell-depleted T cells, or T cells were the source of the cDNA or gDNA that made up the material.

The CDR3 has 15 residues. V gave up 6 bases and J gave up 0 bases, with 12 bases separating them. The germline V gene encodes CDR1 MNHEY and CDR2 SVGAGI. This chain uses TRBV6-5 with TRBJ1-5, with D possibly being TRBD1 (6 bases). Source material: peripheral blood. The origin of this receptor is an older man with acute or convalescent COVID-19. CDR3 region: CASRPQGPSNQPQHF. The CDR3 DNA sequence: TGTGCCAGCAGACCCCAGGGGCCTAGCAATCAGCCCCAGCATTTT.